This is a list of T cell receptor beta chains from one sample in a study of tumor-infiltrating lymphocytes in primary liver carcinoma. TCRdb processed the multiplex PCR reads anew with MiXCR; each CDR3 protein has one entry. The table has roughly 330,000 distinct CDR3 sequences, about two thirds seen once. Sequencing was done on a sample of peripheral blood. The receptors were gathered from a man aged 40-55 years with primary liver carcinoma and hepatitis B virus infection. CDR3s include the opening cysteine and the closing phenylalanine or tryptophan. The order of the fields is J gene, D gene, clone size, V gene, CDR3 DNA, CDR3 protein. D genes are given only for firm matches. A row's size may be missing; if present it is once, few, many or a size class.

TRBJ2-7 NA NA TRBV11-2 TGTGCCAGCAGCCCAGGGGGGGGGCGGGAGCAGTACTTC CASSPGGGREQYF
TRBJ2-7 NA few TRBV5-4 TGTGCCAGCAGCTGGGATGGGTACGCCCCCAAGGGTCTAGCTTCGCCCTACGAGCAGTACTTC CASSWDGYAPKGLASPYEQYF
TRBJ2-1 NA NA TRBV19 TGTGTCAGTAGTACACAAGGAGGAGGCAATGAGCAGTTCTTC CVSSTQGGGNEQFF
TRBJ2-1 NA NA TRBV11-3 TGTGCCAGCAGCTCAGGCGGCCGGAGCTACAATGAGCAGTTCTTC CASSSGGRSYNEQFF
TRBJ1-3 TRBD1 few TRBV5-5 TGTGCCAGCAGCCAACGACAGGGACAAGGTGGAAACACCATATATTTT CASSQRQGQGGNTIYF
TRBJ2-2 NA once TRBV6-6 TGTGCCAGCAGAGCAGCTAGCTCCGGGGAGCTGTTTTTT CASRAASSGELFF
TRBJ1-6 TRBD1 NA TRBV5-6 TGTGCCAGCAGCTTTAGGTCGACAGGGGGTAGTTCACCCCTCCACTTT CASSFRSTGGSSPLHF
TRBJ2-1 TRBD2 few TRBV7-9 TGTGCCAGCAGCACTCAGACTAGCGGGGGTCATGAGCAGTTCTTC CASSTQTSGGHEQFF
TRBJ2-2 NA once TRBV5-4 TGTGCCAGCAGCTTAGTTGGGGGAGTTGTGACCGGGGAGCTGTTTTTT CASSLVGGVVTGELFF
TRBJ1-1 NA many TRBV29-1 TGCAGCGTTGAATTGATCATGAACACTGAAGCTTTCTTT CSVELIMNTEAFF
TRBJ2-3 NA NA TRBV5-1 TGCGCCAGCAGGTCGCAGAGCCTTGACACAGATACGCAGTATTTT CASRSQSLDTDTQYF
TRBJ1-4 NA NA TRBV6-5 TGTGCCAGCAGTAGAAGGGCAGGGATAGAAAAACTGTTTTTT CASSRRAGIEKLFF
TRBJ2-5 NA NA TRBV2 TGTGCCAGCAGTGAACGGCTCGGACAGATGGAGACCCAGTGCTTC CASSERLGQMETQCF
TRBJ2-1 NA NA TRBV6-1 TGTACCAGCAGTGTGGACAGAAGCTTCTACAATGAGCAGTTCTTC CTSSVDRSFYNEQFF
TRBJ2-7 NA NA TRBV10-3 TGTGCCATCAGTGGGCCCCCACCCAATGCCTACGAGCAGCACTTC CAISGPPPNAYEQHF
TRBJ2-2 NA NA TRBV6-6 TGTGCCAGCAGTTACTTCGGGAACGCGAACATCGGGGAGCTGTTTTTT CASSYFGNANIGELFF
TRBJ2-5 NA NA TRBV12-3/TRBV12-4 TGTGCCAGCAGTTCCGAGGGGCCTACCCAAGAGACCCAGTACTTC CASSSEGPTQETQYF
TRBJ2-1 NA NA TRBV5-1 TGCGCCAGCAGCTTAGGTTTTTACAATGAGCAGTTCTTC CASSLGFYNEQFF
TRBJ1-2 NA few TRBV6-5 TGTGCCAGCAGTTACGAAGCTAGGGGTGGCTACACCTTC CASSYEARGGYTF
TRBJ2-1 NA NA TRBV28 TGTGCCAGCATGGACGGGGGAAGGGATGAGCAGTTCTTC CASMDGGRDEQFF
TRBJ2-7 TRBD1 NA TRBV28 TGTGCCAGCAGCTTCGACAGGGTCAGAGGCGAGCAGTACTTC CASSFDRVRGEQYF
TRBJ1-2 TRBD1 NA TRBV11-2 TGTGTCAGCAGCTTAGGGACAGTAGACTATGGCTACACCTTC CVSSLGTVDYGYTF
TRBJ1-2 NA NA TRBV28 TGTGTCAGCAGTGGTCGGACAGCTAACTATGGCTACACCTTC CVSSGRTANYGYTF
TRBJ2-1 NA NA TRBV7-9 TGTGCCAGCAGCGCCAACCACAATGAGCAGTTCTTC CASSANHNEQFF
TRBJ1-6 NA NA TRBV4-3 TGCGCCAGCAGCCATATGAATTCAGCCCTCCACTTT CASSHMNSALHF
TRBJ1-3 NA NA TRBV28 TGTGCCAGCAGTTTTTCGGGAAGCTCTGGAAACACCATATATTTT CASSFSGSSGNTIYF
TRBJ2-2 TRBD2 NA TRBV11-2 TGTACCAGCAGCGGGGACGGAACCACCGGGGAGCTGTTTTTT CTSSGDGTTGELFF
TRBJ1-5 TRBD1 NA TRBV28 TGTGCCAGCAGTTTGTTTGGGACAGGGGTTTCCAGCAATCAGCCCCAGCATTTT CASSLFGTGVSSNQPQHF
TRBJ1-4 TRBD1 NA TRBV14 TGTACCAGCAGCCACCGACAGGGAATCGGCGCTAATGAAAAACTGTTTTTT CTSSHRQGIGANEKLFF
TRBJ2-1 NA NA TRBV5-4 TGTGCCAGCAGCTTGGTTTATGGTGGTGAGCAGTTCTTC CASSLVYGGEQFF
TRBJ2-7 NA many TRBV5-5 TGTGCCAGCAGCTTGAAAGGCAAGCACTACGAGCAGTACTTC CASSLKGKHYEQYF
TRBJ2-7 NA NA TRBV11-1 TGTGCCAGTAGCTTTCTTGAGACAGCAAGCTTCTACGAGCAGTACTTC CASSFLETASFYEQYF
TRBJ2-1 NA few TRBV13 TGTGCCAGCAGCGCCAAGGGAAAGCGGTACAATGAGCAGTTCTTC CASSAKGKRYNEQFF
TRBJ2-1 NA NA TRBV6-1 TGTGCCAGCAATGGGGGGGCTTTCAATTTCTTC CASNGGAFNFF
TRBJ2-2 NA NA TRBV11-1 TGTGTCACCAAGGAACCCTGGGACACCGGGGAGCTGTTTTTT CVTKEPWDTGELFF
TRBJ1-5 TRBD1 many TRBV6-2/TRBV6-3 TGTGCCAGCAGTTATGTCTGGACAGGCGGTCAGCCCCAGCATTTT CASSYVWTGGQPQHF
TRBJ1-5 NA NA TRBV20-1 TGCAGTGCCCGGGGGACGAATAGCAATCAGCCCCAGCATTTT CSARGTNSNQPQHF